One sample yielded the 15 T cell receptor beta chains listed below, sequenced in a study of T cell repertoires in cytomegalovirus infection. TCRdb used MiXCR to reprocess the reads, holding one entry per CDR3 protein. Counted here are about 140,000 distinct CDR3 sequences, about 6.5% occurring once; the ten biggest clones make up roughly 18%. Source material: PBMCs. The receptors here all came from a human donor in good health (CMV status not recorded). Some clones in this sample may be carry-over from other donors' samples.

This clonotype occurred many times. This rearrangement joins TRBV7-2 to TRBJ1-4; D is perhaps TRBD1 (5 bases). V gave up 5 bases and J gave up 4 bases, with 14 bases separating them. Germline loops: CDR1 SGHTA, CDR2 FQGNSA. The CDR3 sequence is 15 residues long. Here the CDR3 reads CASSQNGGSNEKLFF. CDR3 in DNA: TGTGCCAGCAGCCAGAATGGGGGGAGTAATGAAAAACTGTTTTTT.

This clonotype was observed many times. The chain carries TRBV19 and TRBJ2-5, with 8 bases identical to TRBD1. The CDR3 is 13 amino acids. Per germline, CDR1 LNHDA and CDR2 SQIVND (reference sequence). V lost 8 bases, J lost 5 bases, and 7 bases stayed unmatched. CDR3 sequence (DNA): TGTGCCAGTGGGGCAGGGGGCTGGGAGACCCAGTACTTC. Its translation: CASGAGGWETQYF.

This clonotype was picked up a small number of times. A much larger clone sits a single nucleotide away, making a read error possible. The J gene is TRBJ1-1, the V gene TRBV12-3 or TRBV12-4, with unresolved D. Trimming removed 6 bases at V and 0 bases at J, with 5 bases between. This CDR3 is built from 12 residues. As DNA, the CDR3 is TGTGCCAGCAGGGAGGTGAACACTGAAGCTTTCTTT. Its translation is CASREVNTEAFF.

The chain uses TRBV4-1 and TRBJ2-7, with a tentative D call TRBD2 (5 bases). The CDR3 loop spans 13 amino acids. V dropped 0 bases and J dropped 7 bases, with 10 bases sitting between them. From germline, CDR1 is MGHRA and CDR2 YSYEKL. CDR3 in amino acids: CASSQDDRGEQYF. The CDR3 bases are TGCGCCAGCAGCCAAGATGACCGGGGAGAGCAGTACTTC.

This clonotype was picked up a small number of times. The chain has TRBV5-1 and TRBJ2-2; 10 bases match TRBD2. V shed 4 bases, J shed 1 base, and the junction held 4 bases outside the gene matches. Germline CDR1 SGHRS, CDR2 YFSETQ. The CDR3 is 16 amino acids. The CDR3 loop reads CASSEGLALNTGELFF. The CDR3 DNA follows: TGCGCCAGCAGCGAGGGACTAGCGTTGAACACCGGGGAGCTGTTTTTT. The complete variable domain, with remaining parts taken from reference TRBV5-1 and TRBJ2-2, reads KAGVTQTPRYLIKTRGQQVTLSCSPISGHRSVSWYQQTPGQGLQFLFEYFSETQRNKGNFPGRFSGRQFSNSRSEMNVSTLELGDSALYLCASSEGLALNTGELFFGEGSRLTVL.

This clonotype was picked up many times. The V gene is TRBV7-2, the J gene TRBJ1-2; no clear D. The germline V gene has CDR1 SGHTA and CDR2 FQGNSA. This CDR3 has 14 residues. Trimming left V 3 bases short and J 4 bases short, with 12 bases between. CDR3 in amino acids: CASSLSGGVYGYTF. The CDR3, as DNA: TGTGCCAGCAGCTTGAGCGGAGGTGTCTATGGCTACACCTTC.

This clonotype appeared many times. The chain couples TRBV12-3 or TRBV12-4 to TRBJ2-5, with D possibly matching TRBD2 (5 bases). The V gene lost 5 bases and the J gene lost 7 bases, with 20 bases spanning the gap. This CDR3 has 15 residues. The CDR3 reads CASSPRGPGIGTQYF. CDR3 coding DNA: TGTGCCAGCAGTCCACGGGGTCCGGGGATAGGGACCCAGTACTTC.

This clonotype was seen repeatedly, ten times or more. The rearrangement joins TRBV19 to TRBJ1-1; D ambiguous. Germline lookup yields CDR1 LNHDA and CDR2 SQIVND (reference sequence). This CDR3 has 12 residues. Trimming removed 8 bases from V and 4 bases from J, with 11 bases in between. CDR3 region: CASQNEFTEAFF. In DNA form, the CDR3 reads TGTGCCAGTCAAAACGAATTCACTGAAGCTTTCTTT.

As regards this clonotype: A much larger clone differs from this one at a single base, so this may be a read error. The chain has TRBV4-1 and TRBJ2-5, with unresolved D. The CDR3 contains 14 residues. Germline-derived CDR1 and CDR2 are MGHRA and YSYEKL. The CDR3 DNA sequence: TGCGCCAACAGCCAAGATGCAGGTACGAAGACCCAGTACTTC. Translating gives CANSQDAGTKTQYF.

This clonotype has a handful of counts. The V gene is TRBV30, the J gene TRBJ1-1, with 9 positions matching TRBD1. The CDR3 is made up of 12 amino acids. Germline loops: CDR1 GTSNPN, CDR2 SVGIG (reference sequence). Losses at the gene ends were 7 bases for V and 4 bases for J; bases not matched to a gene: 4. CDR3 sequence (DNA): TGTGCCTCGGACAGGGGTGGCACTGAAGCTTTCTTT. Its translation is CASDRGGTEAFF.

The CDR3 bases are TGTGCCAGCAGTCGGGGGGTCAATGAGCAGTTCTTC. Protein product: CASSRGVNEQFF. The chain has TRBV27 and TRBJ2-1; 7 positions agree with TRBD2. V was pared by 5 bases and J by 6 bases, with 1 base of the junction left unmatched. The germline V gene encodes CDR1 MNHEY and CDR2 SMNVEV (reference sequence). The CDR3 is 12 amino acids.

The chain's CDR3 is CSARAGQGGYNEQFF. CDR3 in DNA: TGCAGTGCTAGAGCCGGACAGGGGGGATACAATGAGCAGTTCTTC. This sequence joins TRBV20-1 and TRBJ2-1; 10 nucleotides line up with TRBD1. The V segment lost 1 base and the J segment 4 bases; nucleotides outside the gene matches: 4. CDR1 is DFQATT and CDR2 is SNEGSKA in the germline V gene (reference sequence). The CDR3 is 15 residues long.

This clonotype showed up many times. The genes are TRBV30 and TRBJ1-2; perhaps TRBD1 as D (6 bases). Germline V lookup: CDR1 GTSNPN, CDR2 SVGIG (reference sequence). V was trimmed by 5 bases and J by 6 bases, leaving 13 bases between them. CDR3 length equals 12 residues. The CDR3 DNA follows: TGTGCCTGGTCAGGGGCGGCACATGGCTACACCTTC. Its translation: CAWSGAAHGYTF.

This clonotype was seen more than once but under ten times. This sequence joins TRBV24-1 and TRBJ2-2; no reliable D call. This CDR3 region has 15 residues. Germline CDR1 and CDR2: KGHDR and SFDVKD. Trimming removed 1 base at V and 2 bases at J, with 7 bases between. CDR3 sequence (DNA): TGTGCCACCAGTGATTTAAGGGATAACACCGGGGAGCTGTTTTTT. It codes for CATSDLRDNTGELFF.

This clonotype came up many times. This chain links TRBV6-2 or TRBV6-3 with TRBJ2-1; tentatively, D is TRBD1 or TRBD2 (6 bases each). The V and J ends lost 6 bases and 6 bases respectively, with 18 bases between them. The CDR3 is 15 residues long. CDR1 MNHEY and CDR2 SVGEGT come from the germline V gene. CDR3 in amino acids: CASSTGGRVRNEQFF. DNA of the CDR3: TGTGCCAGCAGCACCGGGGGCCGGGTACGCAATGAGCAGTTCTTC.